The rows below give T cell receptor beta chains drawn from one sample of a study of chemoradiotherapy in HPV16-positive cancers. Produced via immunoSEQ multiplex PCR; TCRdb's table is partial and in-frame only. The sample lists roughly 5,200 clones, just under 80% occurring once. Sequences were derived from tumor tissue, sampled from a patient who underwent chemoradiotherapy. These receptor sequences come from a human donor with HPV-associated anogenital cancer. The CDR3 runs from the conserved cysteine through the conserved F or W. Fields, in order: D gene, clone size, J gene, CDR3 length, V gene, CDR3 DNA, CDR3 protein. D genes are given only for firm matches. Size values are once, few and many counts, or a class for expanded clones, and some rows have none.

>NA|NA|TRBJ2-1|15|TRBV18
TGTGCCAGCTCACCACCTAGTTTGGCGGTCAATGAGCAGTTCTTC
CASSPPSLAVNEQFF
>TRBD2|few|TRBJ2-2|17|TRBV2
TGTGCCAGCAGTGGGGGTAGCGGGGGTCCTAACACCGGGGAGCTGTTTTTT
CASSGGSGGPNTGELFF
>NA|NA|TRBJ1-1|14|TRBV5-6
TGTGCCACCCAATTACAGGGTCGGAACACTGAAGCTTTCTTT
CATQLQGRNTEAFF
>NA|NA|TRBJ1-1|14|TRBV7-8
TGTGCCAGCAGCCCATCTATGGGAGGGACTGAAGCTTTCTTT
CASSPSMGGTEAFF
>TRBD1|NA|TRBJ1-2|15|TRBV25-1
TGTGCCAGCAGTCCTTCGACAGGGGCTAACTATGGCTACACCTTC
CASSPSTGANYGYTF
>NA|NA|TRBJ2-7|15|TRBV19
TGTGCCAGTAGTTTATACGGGGGCCGCCCCTACGAGCAGTACTTC
CASSLYGGRPYEQYF
>TRBD1|NA|TRBJ1-1|15|TRBV10-1
TGCGCCAGCAGTCCCCTCCAGGGGGGAAACACTGAAGCTTTCTTT
CASSPLQGGNTEAFF
>TRBD1|NA|TRBJ2-7|13|TRBV11-2
TGTGCCAGCAGCCCCGGGACAGCGTTCGAGCAGTACTTC
CASSPGTAFEQYF
>TRBD1|few|TRBJ1-5|14|TRBV2
TGTGCCAGCAGGGGGACAGGGGTGGGTCAGCCCCAGCATTTT
CASRGTGVGQPQHF
>NA|NA|TRBJ1-6|17|TRBV9
TGTGCCAGCAGCGCAAGGACAGACCTAGAGTATAATTCACCCCTCCACTTT
CASSARTDLEYNSPLHF
>NA|NA|TRBJ2-5|13|TRBV18
TGTGCCAGCTCACCATCGGATGTGGAGACCCAGTACTTC
CASSPSDVETQYF
>NA|NA|TRBJ1-1|12|TRBV5-6
TGTGCCAGCAGCTTCGAGTGGACTGAAGCTTTCTTT
CASSFEWTEAFF
>NA|few|TRBJ1-6|15|TRBV5-6
TGTGCCAGCAGCTTAAGGGGACGGATGGATTCACCCCTCCACTTT
CASSLRGRMDSPLHF
>TRBD1|NA|TRBJ1-2|13|TRBV23-1
TGCGCCAGCAGTCAAAGTAGGGGGCCCGGCTACACCTTC
CASSQSRGPGYTF
>NA|NA|TRBJ1-2|13|TRBV27
TGTGCCAGCAGTTTAGGGCTCGACGGGGGCTACACCTTC
CASSLGLDGGYTF
>NA|NA|TRBJ1-1|11|TRBV5-1
TGCGCCAGCAGCTTGGCTACTGAAGCTTTCTTT
CASSLATEAFF
>NA|NA|TRBJ1-6|13|TRBV2
TGTGCCAGCAGTAGAGATCTTAATTCACCCCTCCACTTT
CASSRDLNSPLHF
>TRBD2|NA|TRBJ2-1|14|TRBV29-1
TGCAGCCTGGGGGTCCAGCGGGGGGACAATGAGCAGTTCTTC
CSLGVQRGDNEQFF
>NA|once|TRBJ2-3|14|TRBV6-5
TGTGCCAGCAGCTCAGCGGCTAGCACAGATACGCAGTATTTT
CASSSAASTDTQYF
>NA|NA|TRBJ2-2|13|TRBV7-7
TGTGCTAGCAGCTCCGGCAGCACCGGGGAGCTGTTTTTT
CASSSGSTGELFF
>TRBD1|NA|TRBJ2-5|15|TRBV27
TGTGCCAGCAGTTCCCCACGACAGGGGTTGGAGACCCAGTACTTC
CASSSPRQGLETQYF
>NA|NA|TRBJ1-1|14|TRBV19
TGTGCCAGTAGTATCGGACAGACTTTCACTGAAGCTTTCTTT
CASSIGQTFTEAFF
>NA|NA|TRBJ2-7|12|TRBV5-8
TGTGCCAGCAGCTTGGAGACGATTCGGACGTACTTC
CASSLETIRTYF
>NA|few|TRBJ2-7|15|TRBV9
TGTGCCAGCAGCGTAGCTGGGGGGACGGCCTACGAGCAGTACTTC
CASSVAGGTAYEQYF
>TRBD1|NA|TRBJ1-2|15|TRBV29-1
TGCAGCGTTGAGGGGGCACGGGGCAGGGGGACAGGCTACACCTTC
CSVEGARGRGTGYTF
>TRBD2|NA|TRBJ2-3|15|TRBV4-2
TGTGCCAGCAGCCAAGCGGCGGGGGGGCCAGATACGCAGTATTTT
CASSQAAGGPDTQYF
>NA|once|TRBJ1-1|14|TRBV19
TGTGCCAGTAGTATTTTGGGACTTGGCGCTGAAGCTTTCTTT
CASSILGLGAEAFF
>NA|NA|TRBJ2-7|12|TRBV7-9
TGTGCCAGCAGCCCAATTGACCACGAGCAGTACTTC
CASSPIDHEQYF
>NA|NA|TRBJ1-1|15|TRBV4-1
TGCGCCAGCAGCCAACCGGGGTCCGGGAACACTGAAGCTTTCTTT
CASSQPGSGNTEAFF
>NA|NA|TRBJ1-3|11|TRBV28
TGTGCCAGCATAATGGGGATCTCCATATATTTT
CASIMGISIYF
>NA|few|TRBJ1-1|12|TRBV7-9
TGTGCCAGCAGCCCAGAGGACCGCCGAGCTTTCTTT
CASSPEDRRAFF
>NA|NA|TRBJ1-6|19|TRBV12-5
TGTGCTAGTGGTTTGGTCGCCGACGCAGGGAGCTCCTATAATTCACCCCTCCACTTT
CASGLVADAGSSYNSPLHF
>NA|NA|TRBJ2-7|14|TRBV11-2
TGTGCCAGCTCCTGGGGCTCCGATCTATACGAGCAGTACTTC
CASSWGSDLYEQYF
>TRBD2|NA|TRBJ2-2|17|TRBV11-2
TGTGCCAGCAGCCTTCGGACTAGCGGGGCGCACACCGGGGAGCTGTTTTTT
CASSLRTSGAHTGELFF
>TRBD1|NA|TRBJ1-3|15|TRBV9
TGTGCCAGCAGCGTAGATGGGACAGCTGGAAACACCATATATTTT
CASSVDGTAGNTIYF
>TRBD2|NA|TRBJ2-3|17|TRBV5-5
TGTGCCAGCAGCTTGAACGTTGCGGGGGGGGTCGCAGATACGCAGTATTTT
CASSLNVAGGVADTQYF
>NA|NA|TRBJ2-5|14|TRBV11-1
TGTGCCAGCAGCCCTCGGCACAGTGGAGAGACCCAGTACTTC
CASSPRHSGETQYF
>NA|NA|TRBJ2-7|14|TRBV7-9
TGTGCCAGCAGCTCGCCAGGGGCAGTGGGAGAGCAGTACTTC
CASSSPGAVGEQYF
>NA|NA|TRBJ2-7|15|TRBV18
TGTGCCAGCTCATCAATAGGACAGTTGGTCTACGAGCAGTACTTC
CASSSIGQLVYEQYF
>NA|NA|TRBJ1-1|19|TRBV12-2
TGTGCAAGTCGCTTATATTTTGTTGGGAAGGGACACATGAACACTGAAGCTTTCTTT
CASRLYFVGKGHMNTEAFF
>NA|NA|TRBJ1-1|14|TRBV27
TGTGCCAGCAGTTTGGCGGGCGCCTGGACTGAAGCTTTCTTT
CASSLAGAWTEAFF
>TRBD1|NA|TRBJ2-3|13|TRBV6-5
TGTGCCAGCAGTGGACAGGGGGCAAATACGCAGTATTTT
CASSGQGANTQYF
>TRBD2|NA|TRBJ2-5|17|TRBV11-2
TGTGCCAGCAGCTTAGCGATAGCGGGGGGATCGAAAGAGACCCAGTACTTC
CASSLAIAGGSKETQYF
>NA|NA|TRBJ2-7|16|TRBV2
TGTGCCAGCAGTGAGAGGTTTTGGGTTGGGTCCTACGAGCAGTACTTC
CASSERFWVGSYEQYF
>NA|NA|TRBJ1-4|15|TRBV2
TGTGCCAGCAGTCCCCCTATAACGTTCCGTGAGAAACTGTTTTTT
CASSPPITFREKLFF